This is a list of T cell receptor beta chains from one sample in a study of T-cell memory formation after mild COVID-19. TCRdb reprocessed the 5' RACE reads via MiXCR and lists one record per CDR3 protein. Of about 360,000 distinct CDR3 sequences listed, roughly 14% are singletons. The sample comprised PBMCs or a T cell subset sorted from them (not recorded which). The receptor source for this set is a young man who had mild COVID-19 (a few samples of this study predate the infection). Cell type and time point are not known. Each CDR3 is given with its conserved first and last residue.

v_call	j_call	cdr3_aa
TRBV2	TRBJ2-1	CASSGRGRYNEQFF
TRBV2	TRBJ2-4	CASTEGSIAKNIQYF
TRBV2	TRBJ2-1	CASSVGQREFF
TRBV11-2	TRBJ2-7	CASSLLALEQYF
TRBV6-5	TRBJ2-1	CASSYLGVPFF
TRBV19	TRBJ2-6	CASSITSSGANVLTF
TRBV2	TRBJ2-1	CASSEAGYKSSYNEQFF
TRBV25-1	TRBJ2-1	CASSEGQGFFDEQFF
TRBV5-8	TRBJ2-7	CASSLALQVEQYF
TRBV19	TRBJ1-1	CASRQGRTEAFF
TRBV9	TRBJ2-3	CASSVGSSGVPTDTQYF
TRBV6-2/TRBV6-3	TRBJ1-1	CASSPASRVGTEAFF
TRBV9	TRBJ2-3	CASSVCLAGYTDTQYF
TRBV20-1	TRBJ1-5	CSARDVVEPQHF
TRBV4-1	TRBJ2-1	CASSQDFVGGGSYNEQFF